This T cell receptor beta chain was obtained from a study of cytomegalovirus exposure and HLA in healthy donors. Worth noting for this clone: Its cognate antigen is unknown.

The study, taken as a whole, reports: In a later analysis, at a false discovery rate of 0.05, over 15,000 TCR beta sequences matched HLA alleles. The listing of 150 to 200 TCR beta chains classed them as cytomegalovirus-associated. It was reported that TCR beta sequences correctly inferred the HLA-A and HLA-B alleles for most subjects. CMV serostatus stood as the only immune exposure information on hand.

Amplification used 60 Vbeta primers and 13 Jbeta primers. Sequencing used immunoSEQ multiplex PCR; TCRdb keeps in-frame clones, though not all of them. The profile shows 150,000 or so clones, about 74% of them singletons. CDR1 is MDHEN and CDR2 is SYDVKM in the germline V gene. Trimming at V came to 4 bases and at J to 2 bases, leaving 18 bases not matched to a gene. The CDR3 loop spans 20 amino acids. This sequence was found in a man aged 35-49 years in good health and CMV-seropositive. The chain carries TRBV28 and TRBJ2-3, with TRBD2 identical over 10 bases. Source material: PBMCs. CDR3 nucleotides: TGTGCCAGCAGTTCGCCGGGACTAGCGCCTACCAATCTAATCACAGATACGCAGTATTTT. Amino acids: CASSSPGLAPTNLITDTQYF.